The rows below give T cell receptor beta chains drawn from one sample of a study of identical twins. TCRdb processed the 5' RACE reads anew with MiXCR; each CDR3 protein has one entry. The sample lists 700,000 to 950,000 distinct CDR3 sequences; roughly 12% were seen once. These data also featured in a second study, about yellow fever vaccine responses in identical twins.

The sequenced sample consisted of PBMCs. These receptors all stem from a woman between 18 and 30 years old in good health. Both conserved end residues are trimmed from each CDR3.

v_call: TRBV20-1; j_call: TRBJ2-5; cdr3_length: 12; cdr3_aa: SARLAGVVETQY
v_call: TRBV20-1; j_call: TRBJ2-1; cdr3_length: 12; cdr3_aa: SGPRRGTYNEQF
v_call: TRBV20-1; j_call: TRBJ1-1; cdr3_length: 10; cdr3_aa: SARDRVTEAF
v_call: TRBV3-1; j_call: TRBJ2-3; cdr3_length: 16; cdr3_aa: ASSQDRNDWIGTDTQY
v_call: TRBV7-2; j_call: TRBJ2-3; cdr3_length: 15; cdr3_aa: ASSTSPPGSGTDTQY
v_call: TRBV2; j_call: TRBJ2-1; cdr3_length: 13; cdr3_aa: ASSELAGVFNEQF
v_call: TRBV10-3; j_call: TRBJ2-3; cdr3_length: 12; cdr3_aa: AITPSASTDTQY
v_call: TRBV6-4; j_call: TRBJ2-6; cdr3_length: 12; cdr3_aa: ASSEISGANVLT
v_call: TRBV12-3/TRBV12-4; j_call: TRBJ1-5; cdr3_length: 13; cdr3_aa: ASSLNAQTNQPQH
v_call: TRBV7-6; j_call: TRBJ2-3; cdr3_length: 15; cdr3_aa: ASSFSQGKWVGDTQY
v_call: TRBV5-1; j_call: TRBJ2-2; cdr3_length: 14; cdr3_aa: ASSRGTSGITGELF
v_call: TRBV29-1; j_call: TRBJ2-7; cdr3_length: 12; cdr3_aa: SVETSDSSYEQY
v_call: TRBV28; j_call: TRBJ2-1; cdr3_length: 16; cdr3_aa: ASSSYYTPGLAVNEQF
v_call: TRBV12-3/TRBV12-4; j_call: TRBJ2-3; cdr3_length: 13; cdr3_aa: ASRSLAAFTDTQY
v_call: TRBV3-1; j_call: TRBJ1-2; cdr3_length: 12; cdr3_aa: ASSYKGTGNGYT
v_call: TRBV3-1; j_call: TRBJ2-7; cdr3_length: 13; cdr3_aa: ASSNRQGGSYEQY
v_call: TRBV6-4; j_call: TRBJ2-1; cdr3_length: 12; cdr3_aa: ASSYGTGITEQF
v_call: TRBV4-2; j_call: TRBJ2-7; cdr3_length: 15; cdr3_aa: ASRQGVTSGSSYEQY
v_call: TRBV6-2/TRBV6-3; j_call: TRBJ2-3; cdr3_length: 11; cdr3_aa: ASSSRPIDTQY
v_call: TRBV20-1; j_call: TRBJ2-1; cdr3_length: 12; cdr3_aa: SATRVAAYNEQF
v_call: TRBV12-3/TRBV12-4; j_call: TRBJ2-3; cdr3_length: 13; cdr3_aa: ASSPPKSSTDTQY
v_call: TRBV28; j_call: TRBJ2-1; cdr3_length: 14; cdr3_aa: ASRSGTAILTGEQF
v_call: TRBV7-2; j_call: TRBJ1-1; cdr3_length: 11; cdr3_aa: ASSPAGGTQAF
v_call: TRBV18; j_call: TRBJ2-7; cdr3_length: 14; cdr3_aa: ASSPLVGESSYEQY
v_call: TRBV20-1; j_call: TRBJ2-7; cdr3_length: 10; cdr3_aa: SALAGGGEQY
v_call: TRBV12-3/TRBV12-4; j_call: TRBJ2-1; cdr3_length: 15; cdr3_aa: ASSLSSSGRAYNEQF
v_call: TRBV13; j_call: TRBJ2-3; cdr3_length: 14; cdr3_aa: ASSPRTGTSTDTQY
v_call: TRBV21-1; j_call: TRBJ2-5; cdr3_length: 12; cdr3_aa: ASSKGRAKETQY
v_call: TRBV29-1; j_call: TRBJ2-5; cdr3_length: 13; cdr3_aa: SGLLRGSRQETQY
v_call: TRBV24-1; j_call: TRBJ2-2; cdr3_length: 12; cdr3_aa: ATGRDRISGELF
v_call: TRBV7-9; j_call: TRBJ1-4; cdr3_length: 11; cdr3_aa: ASSLRGPEKLF
v_call: TRBV4-1; j_call: TRBJ1-3; cdr3_length: 14; cdr3_aa: ASSQGIGGSGNTIY
v_call: TRBV28; j_call: TRBJ2-7; cdr3_length: 13; cdr3_aa: ATAVRDRGKGEQY
v_call: TRBV7-6; j_call: TRBJ2-7; cdr3_length: 14; cdr3_aa: ASSLGSAGVSYEQY
v_call: TRBV5-1; j_call: TRBJ1-1; cdr3_length: 13; cdr3_aa: ASSLAGGERTEAF
v_call: TRBV20-1; j_call: TRBJ2-3; cdr3_length: 14; cdr3_aa: SARSLGGRYTDTQY
v_call: TRBV5-5; j_call: TRBJ2-1; cdr3_length: 12; cdr3_aa: ASSPPPGYNEQF
v_call: TRBV12-3/TRBV12-4; j_call: TRBJ2-3; cdr3_length: 13; cdr3_aa: ASNYRRGSTDTQY
v_call: TRBV4-1; j_call: TRBJ2-2; cdr3_length: 13; cdr3_aa: ASSSREDTGGELF
v_call: TRBV28; j_call: TRBJ2-1; cdr3_length: 10; cdr3_aa: ASSPPLHEQF
v_call: TRBV18; j_call: TRBJ2-1; cdr3_length: 14; cdr3_aa: ASSPQDRSSYNEQF
v_call: TRBV5-1; j_call: TRBJ1-1; cdr3_length: 12; cdr3_aa: ASSFMSKNTEAF
v_call: TRBV6-2/TRBV6-3; j_call: TRBJ2-1; cdr3_length: 14; cdr3_aa: ASSTPDWETHPLQF
v_call: TRBV27; j_call: TRBJ2-1; cdr3_length: 15; cdr3_aa: ASSQLSGPLSYNEQF
v_call: TRBV6-1; j_call: TRBJ1-6; cdr3_length: 12; cdr3_aa: ASRDPGDGSPLH
v_call: TRBV2; j_call: TRBJ2-1; cdr3_length: 13; cdr3_aa: ASSESGILYNEQF
v_call: TRBV4-1; j_call: TRBJ1-1; cdr3_length: 13; cdr3_aa: ASSQVLGPNTEAF
v_call: TRBV20-1; j_call: TRBJ2-1; cdr3_length: 13; cdr3_aa: SAPPLTDFLNEQF
v_call: TRBV10-3; j_call: TRBJ2-1; cdr3_length: 10; cdr3_aa: AISARENEQF
v_call: TRBV20-1; j_call: TRBJ2-2; cdr3_length: 10; cdr3_aa: SGRINTGELF
v_call: TRBV7-8; j_call: TRBJ1-2; cdr3_length: 13; cdr3_aa: ASSFDRAEPGGYT
v_call: TRBV7-2; j_call: TRBJ1-2; cdr3_length: 12; cdr3_aa: ASSSGQGRYGYT